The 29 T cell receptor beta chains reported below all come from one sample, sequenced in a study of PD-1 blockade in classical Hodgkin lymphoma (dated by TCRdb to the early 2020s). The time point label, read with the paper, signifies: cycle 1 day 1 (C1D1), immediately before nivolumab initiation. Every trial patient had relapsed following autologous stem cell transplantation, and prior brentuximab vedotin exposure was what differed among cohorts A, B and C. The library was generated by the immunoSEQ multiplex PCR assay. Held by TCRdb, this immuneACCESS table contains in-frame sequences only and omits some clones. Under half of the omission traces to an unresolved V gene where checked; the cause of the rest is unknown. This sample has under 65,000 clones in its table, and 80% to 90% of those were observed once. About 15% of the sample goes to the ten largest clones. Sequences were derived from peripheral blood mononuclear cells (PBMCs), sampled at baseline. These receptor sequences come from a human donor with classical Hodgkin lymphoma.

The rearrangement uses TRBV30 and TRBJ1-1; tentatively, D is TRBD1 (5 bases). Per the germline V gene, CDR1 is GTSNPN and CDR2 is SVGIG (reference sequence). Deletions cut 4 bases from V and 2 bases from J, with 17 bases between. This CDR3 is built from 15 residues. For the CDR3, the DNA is TGTGCCTGGACCCCGGGGGGACGGACTAACACTGAAGCTTTCTTT. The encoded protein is CAWTPGGRTNTEAFF. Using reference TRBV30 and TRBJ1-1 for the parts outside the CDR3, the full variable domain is SQTIHQWPATLVQPVGSPLSLECTVEGTSNPNLYWYRQAAGRGLQLLFYSVGIGQISSEVPQNLSASRPQDRQFILSSKKLLLSDSGFYLCAWTPGGRTNTEAFFGQGTRLTVV.

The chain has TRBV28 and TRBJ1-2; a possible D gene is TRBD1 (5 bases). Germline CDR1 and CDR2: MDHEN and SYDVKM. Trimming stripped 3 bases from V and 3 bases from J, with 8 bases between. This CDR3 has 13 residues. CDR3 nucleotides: TGTGCCAGCAGTTTGAGCAGGGACTATGGCTACACCTTC. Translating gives CASSLSRDYGYTF.

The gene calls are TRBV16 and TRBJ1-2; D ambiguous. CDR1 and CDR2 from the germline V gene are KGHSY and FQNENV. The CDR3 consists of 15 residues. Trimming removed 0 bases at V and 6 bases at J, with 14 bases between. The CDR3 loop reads CASSQSAIRDDGYTF. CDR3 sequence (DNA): TGTGCCAGCAGCCAATCAGCCATTCGAGATGATGGCTACACCTTC.

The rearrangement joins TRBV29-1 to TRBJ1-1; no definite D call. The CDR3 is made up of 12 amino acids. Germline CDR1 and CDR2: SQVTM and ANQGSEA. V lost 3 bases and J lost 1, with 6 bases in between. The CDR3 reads CSVDRRNTEAFF. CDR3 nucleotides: TGCAGCGTTGACCGCAGGAACACTGAAGCTTTCTTT.

In DNA form, the CDR3 reads TGCGCCAGCAGCTCGGGAGGGGCGTGGGCTGAAGCTTTCTTT. This sequence encodes CASSSGGAWAEAFF. This chain uses TRBV5-1 with TRBJ1-1; a possible D gene is TRBD1 (5 bases). Germline lookup yields CDR1 SGHRS and CDR2 YFSETQ. With 3 bases removed from V and 6 bases from J, the gap between germline ends came to 15 bases. This CDR3 contains 14 residues.

In DNA, the CDR3 is TGTGCCAGCAGTGGGGGTGGCTCTGGGGCCAACGTCCTGACTTTC. Its translation is CASSGGGSGANVLTF. The rearrangement joins TRBV11-3 to TRBJ2-6; D assignment may be TRBD1 or TRBD2 (5 bases each). Trimming removed 6 bases from V and 0 bases from J, with 9 bases in between. Germline-derived CDR1 and CDR2 are SGHNT and YENEEA. The CDR3 contains 15 residues.

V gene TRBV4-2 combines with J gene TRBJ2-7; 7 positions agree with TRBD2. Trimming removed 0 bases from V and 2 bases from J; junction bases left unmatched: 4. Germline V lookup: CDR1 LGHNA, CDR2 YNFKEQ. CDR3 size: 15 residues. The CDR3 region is CASSQDRAGAYEQYF. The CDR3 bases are TGTGCCAGCAGCCAAGATCGGGCGGGGGCCTACGAGCAGTACTTC.

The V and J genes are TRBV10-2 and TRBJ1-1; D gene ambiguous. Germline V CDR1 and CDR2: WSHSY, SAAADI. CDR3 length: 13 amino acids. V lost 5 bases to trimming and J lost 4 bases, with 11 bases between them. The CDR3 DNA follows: TGCGCCAGCAGTACCCCCCGGGGCACTGAAGCTTTCTTT. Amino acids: CASSTPRGTEAFF.

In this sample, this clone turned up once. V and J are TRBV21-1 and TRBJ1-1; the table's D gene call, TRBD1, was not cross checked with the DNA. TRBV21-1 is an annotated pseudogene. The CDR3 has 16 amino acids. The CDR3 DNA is TGTGCCAGCAGCCGTAAAGGGGAACGAGGCCCAGATGAAGCTTTCTTT. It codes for CASSRKGERGPDEAFF.

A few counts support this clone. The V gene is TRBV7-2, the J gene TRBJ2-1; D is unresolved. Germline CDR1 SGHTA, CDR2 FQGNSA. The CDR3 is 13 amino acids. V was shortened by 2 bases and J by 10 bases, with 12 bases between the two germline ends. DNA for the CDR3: TGTGCCAGCAGCTTAAATTTTGACACCGAGCAGTTCTTC. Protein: CASSLNFDTEQFF. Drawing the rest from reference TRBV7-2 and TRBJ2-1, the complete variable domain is GAGVSQSPSNKVTEKGKDVELRCDPISGHTALYWYRQSLGQGLEFLIYFQGNSAPDKSGLPSDRFSAERTGGSVSTLTIQRTQQEDSAVYLCASSLNFDTEQFFGPGTRLTVL.

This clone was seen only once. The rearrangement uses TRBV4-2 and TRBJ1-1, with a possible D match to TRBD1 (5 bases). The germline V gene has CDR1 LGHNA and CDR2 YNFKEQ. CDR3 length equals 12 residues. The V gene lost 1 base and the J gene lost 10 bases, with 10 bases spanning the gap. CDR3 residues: CASSQVGAVAFF. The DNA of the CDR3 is TGTGCCAGCAGCCAAGTAGGGGCGGTAGCTTTCTTT.

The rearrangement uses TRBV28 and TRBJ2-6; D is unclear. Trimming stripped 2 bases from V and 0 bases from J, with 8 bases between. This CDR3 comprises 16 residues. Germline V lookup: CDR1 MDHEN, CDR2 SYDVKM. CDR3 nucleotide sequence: TGTGCCAGCAGTTTAGGGCAGCTCTCTGGGGCCAACGTCCTGACTTTC. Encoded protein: CASSLGQLSGANVLTF.

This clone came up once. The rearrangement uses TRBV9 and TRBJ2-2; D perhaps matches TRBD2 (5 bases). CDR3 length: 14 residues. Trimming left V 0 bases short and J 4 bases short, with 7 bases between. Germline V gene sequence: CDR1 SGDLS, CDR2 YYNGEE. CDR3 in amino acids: CASSVAGTTGELFF. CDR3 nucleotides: TGTGCCAGCAGCGTAGCGGGAACCACCGGGGAGCTGTTTTTT.

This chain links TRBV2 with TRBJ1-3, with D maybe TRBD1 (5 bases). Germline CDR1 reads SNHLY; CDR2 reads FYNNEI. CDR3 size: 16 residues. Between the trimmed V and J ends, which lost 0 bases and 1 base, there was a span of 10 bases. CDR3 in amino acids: CASSEAGGGSGNTIYF. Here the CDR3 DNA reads TGTGCCAGCAGTGAAGCCGGGGGTGGGTCTGGAAACACCATATATTTT.

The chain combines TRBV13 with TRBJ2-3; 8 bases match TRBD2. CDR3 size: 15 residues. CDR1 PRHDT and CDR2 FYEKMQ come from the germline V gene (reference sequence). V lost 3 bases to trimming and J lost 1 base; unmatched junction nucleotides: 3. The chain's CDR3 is CASSFLSGGTDTQYF. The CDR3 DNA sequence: TGTGCCAGCAGCTTCCTTAGCGGGGGCACAGATACGCAGTATTTT.

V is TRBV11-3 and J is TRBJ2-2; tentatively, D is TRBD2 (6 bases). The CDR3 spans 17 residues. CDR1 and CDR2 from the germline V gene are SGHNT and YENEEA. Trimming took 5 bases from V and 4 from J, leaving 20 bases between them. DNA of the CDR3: TGTGCCAGCAGCCGCGGGACGGCGATATCCCCCACCGGGGAGCTGTTTTTT. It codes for CASSRGTAISPTGELFF.

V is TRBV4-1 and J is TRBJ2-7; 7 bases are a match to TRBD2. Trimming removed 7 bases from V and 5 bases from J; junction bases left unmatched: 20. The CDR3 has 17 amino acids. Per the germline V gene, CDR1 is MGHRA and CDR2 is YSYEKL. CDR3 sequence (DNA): TGCGCCAGCACCCTGGTGTGGGCGCGGGGGAGTCGTCACGAGCAGTACTTC. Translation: CASTLVWARGSRHEQYF.

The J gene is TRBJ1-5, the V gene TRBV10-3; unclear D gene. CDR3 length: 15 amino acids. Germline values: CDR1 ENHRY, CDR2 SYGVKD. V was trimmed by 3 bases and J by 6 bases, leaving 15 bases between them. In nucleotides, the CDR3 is TGTGCCATCAGTGACAGTCTTAGATCGGTTCAGCCCCAGCATTTT. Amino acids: CAISDSLRSVQPQHF.

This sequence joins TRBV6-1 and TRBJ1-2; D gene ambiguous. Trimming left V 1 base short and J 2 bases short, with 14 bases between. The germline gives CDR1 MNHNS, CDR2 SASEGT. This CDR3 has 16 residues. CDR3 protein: CASSEGPVHVNYGYTF. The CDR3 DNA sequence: TGTGCCAGCAGTGAAGGGCCGGTCCACGTCAACTATGGCTACACCTTC.

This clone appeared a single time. The CDR3 spells CASSYQPAGCCEKLFF. The CDR3 DNA reads as TGTGCCAGCAGTTACCAACCGGCAGGGTGTTGTGAAAAACTGTTTTTT. V usage is TRBV6-6 and J usage is TRBJ1-4; perhaps TRBD1 as D (5 bases). This CDR3 has 16 residues. The germline V gene encodes CDR1 MNHNY and CDR2 SVGAGI (reference sequence). V was trimmed by 2 bases and J by 7 bases, leaving 17 bases between them.

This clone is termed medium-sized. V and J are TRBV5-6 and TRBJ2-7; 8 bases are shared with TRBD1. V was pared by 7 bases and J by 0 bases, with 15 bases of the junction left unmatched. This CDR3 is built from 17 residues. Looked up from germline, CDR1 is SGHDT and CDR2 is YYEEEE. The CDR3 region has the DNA TGTGCCAGCGGAGCTACTGGACAGGGCACCACCTCCTACGAGCAGTACTTC. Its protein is CASGATGQGTTSYEQYF.

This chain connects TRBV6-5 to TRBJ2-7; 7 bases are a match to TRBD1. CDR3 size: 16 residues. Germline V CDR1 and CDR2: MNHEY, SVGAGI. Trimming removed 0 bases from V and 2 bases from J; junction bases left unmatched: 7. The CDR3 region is CASSYSSNRGTYEQYF. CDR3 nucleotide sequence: TGTGCCAGCAGTTACTCATCAAACAGGGGCACCTACGAGCAGTACTTC.

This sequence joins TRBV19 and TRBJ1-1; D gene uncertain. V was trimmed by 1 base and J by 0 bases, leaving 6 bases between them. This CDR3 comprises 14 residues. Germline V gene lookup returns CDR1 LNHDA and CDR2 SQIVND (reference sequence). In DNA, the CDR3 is TGTGCCAGTAGTATAGGGGCGCTGAACACTGAAGCTTTCTTT. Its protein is CASSIGALNTEAFF.

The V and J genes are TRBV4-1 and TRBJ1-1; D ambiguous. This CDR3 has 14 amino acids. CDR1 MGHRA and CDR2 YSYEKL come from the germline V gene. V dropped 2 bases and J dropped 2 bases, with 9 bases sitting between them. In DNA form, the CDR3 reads TGCGCCAGCAGCCAAACGATTTTTAACACTGAAGCTTTCTTT. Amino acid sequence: CASSQTIFNTEAFF.

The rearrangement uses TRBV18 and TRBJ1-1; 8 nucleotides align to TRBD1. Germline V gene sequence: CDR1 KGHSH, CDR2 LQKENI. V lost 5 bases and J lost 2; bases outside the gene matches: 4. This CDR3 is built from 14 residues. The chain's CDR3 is CASSSGTGNTEAFF. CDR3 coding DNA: TGTGCCAGCTCATCCGGGACAGGTAACACTGAAGCTTTCTTT.

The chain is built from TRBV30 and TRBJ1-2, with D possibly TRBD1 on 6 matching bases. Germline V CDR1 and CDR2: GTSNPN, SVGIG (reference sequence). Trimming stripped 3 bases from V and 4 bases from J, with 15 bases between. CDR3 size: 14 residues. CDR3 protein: CAWRVGGVGYGYTF. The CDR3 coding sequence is TGTGCCTGGAGGGTAGGGGGAGTAGGCTATGGCTACACCTTC.

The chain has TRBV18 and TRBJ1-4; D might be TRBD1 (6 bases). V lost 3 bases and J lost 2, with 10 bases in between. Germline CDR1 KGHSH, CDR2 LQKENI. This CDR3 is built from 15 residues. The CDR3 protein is CASSPNRATNEKLFF. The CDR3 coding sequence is TGTGCCAGCTCACCTAACAGGGCCACTAATGAAAAACTGTTTTTT.

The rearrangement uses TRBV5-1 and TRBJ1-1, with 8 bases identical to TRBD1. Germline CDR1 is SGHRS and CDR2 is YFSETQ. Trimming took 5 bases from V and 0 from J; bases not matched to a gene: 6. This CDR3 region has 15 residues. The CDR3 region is CASRSGQGLNTEAFF. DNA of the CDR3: TGCGCCAGCAGGTCCGGACAGGGTTTGAACACTGAAGCTTTCTTT.

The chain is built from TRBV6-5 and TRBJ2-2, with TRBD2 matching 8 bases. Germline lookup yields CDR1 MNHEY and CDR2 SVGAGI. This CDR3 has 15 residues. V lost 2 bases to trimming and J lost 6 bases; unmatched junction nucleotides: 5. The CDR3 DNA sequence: TGTGCCAGCAGTTACCAGTCGGGGGGGCCCGGGGAGCTGTTTTTT. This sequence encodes CASSYQSGGPGELFF.